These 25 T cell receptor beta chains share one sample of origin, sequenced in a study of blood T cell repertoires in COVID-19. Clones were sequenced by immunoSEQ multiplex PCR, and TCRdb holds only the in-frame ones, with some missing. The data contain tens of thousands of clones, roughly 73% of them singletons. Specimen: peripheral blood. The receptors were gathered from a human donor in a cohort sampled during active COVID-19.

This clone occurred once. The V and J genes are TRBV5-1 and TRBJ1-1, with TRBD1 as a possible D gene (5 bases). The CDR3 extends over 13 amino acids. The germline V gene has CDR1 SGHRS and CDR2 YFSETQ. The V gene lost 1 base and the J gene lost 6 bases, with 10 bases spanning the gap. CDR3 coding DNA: TGCGCCAGCAGCTTGCAGGGTTACGCTGAAGCTTTCTTT. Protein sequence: CASSLQGYAEAFF.

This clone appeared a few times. The CDR3 sequence: CAISWGLAGSTDTQYF. DNA of the CDR3: TGTGCCATCAGTTGGGGACTAGCGGGGTCGACAGATACGCAGTATTTT. The chain joins TRBV10-3 to TRBJ2-3; 13 nucleotides align to TRBD2. The CDR3 consists of 16 residues. CDR1 ENHRY and CDR2 SYGVKD come from the germline V gene. J gave up 3 bases and V 5 bases, and 5 bases lay outside the gene matches.

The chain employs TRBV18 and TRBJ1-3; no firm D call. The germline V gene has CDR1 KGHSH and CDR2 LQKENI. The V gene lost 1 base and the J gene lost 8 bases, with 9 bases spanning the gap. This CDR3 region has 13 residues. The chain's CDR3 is CASSPQPRDTIYF. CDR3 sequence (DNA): TGTGCCAGCTCACCACAGCCCCGAGACACCATATATTTT.

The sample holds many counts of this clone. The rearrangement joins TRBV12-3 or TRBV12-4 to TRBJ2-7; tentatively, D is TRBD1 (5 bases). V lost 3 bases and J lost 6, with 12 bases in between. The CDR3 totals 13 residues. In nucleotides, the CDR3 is TGTGCCAGCAGTTTTTTCAGGGTGGGCGAGCAGTACTTC. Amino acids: CASSFFRVGEQYF.

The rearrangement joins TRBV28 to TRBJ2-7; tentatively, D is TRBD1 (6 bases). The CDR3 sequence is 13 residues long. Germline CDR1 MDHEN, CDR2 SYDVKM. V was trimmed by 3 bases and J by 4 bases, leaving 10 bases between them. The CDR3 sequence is CASSLARGYEQYF. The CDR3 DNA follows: TGTGCCAGCAGTTTGGCCAGGGGTTACGAGCAGTACTTC.

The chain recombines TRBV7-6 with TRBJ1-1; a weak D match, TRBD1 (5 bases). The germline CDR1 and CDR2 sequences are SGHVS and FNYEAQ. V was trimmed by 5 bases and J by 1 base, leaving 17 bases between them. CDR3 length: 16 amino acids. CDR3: CASSPRVGAGNTEAFF. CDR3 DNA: TGTGCCAGCAGCCCCAGGGTTGGGGCAGGGAACACTGAAGCTTTCTTT.

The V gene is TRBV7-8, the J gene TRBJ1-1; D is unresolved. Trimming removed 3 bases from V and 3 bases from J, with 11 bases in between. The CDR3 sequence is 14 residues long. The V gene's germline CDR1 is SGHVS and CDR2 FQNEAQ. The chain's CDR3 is CASSFRLGDTEAFF. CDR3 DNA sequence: TGTGCCAGCAGCTTCCGTCTAGGTGACACTGAAGCTTTCTTT.

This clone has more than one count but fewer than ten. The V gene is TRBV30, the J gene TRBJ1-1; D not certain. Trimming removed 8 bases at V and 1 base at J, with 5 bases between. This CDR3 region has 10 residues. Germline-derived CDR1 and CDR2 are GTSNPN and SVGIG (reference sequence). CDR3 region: CAGSNTEAFF. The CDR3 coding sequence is TGTGCCGGCTCGAACACTGAAGCTTTCTTT.

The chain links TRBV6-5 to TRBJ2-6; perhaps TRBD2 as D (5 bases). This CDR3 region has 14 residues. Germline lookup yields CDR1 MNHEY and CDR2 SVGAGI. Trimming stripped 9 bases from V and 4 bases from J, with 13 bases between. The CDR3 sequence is CASRTGNGANVLTF. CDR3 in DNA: TGTGCCAGTCGGACTGGGAACGGGGCCAACGTCCTGACTTTC.

CDR3 amino acids: CASRGSLSYTF. The CDR3 DNA reads TGTGCCTCGAGGGGGTCTCTTAGCTACACCTTC. The chain uses TRBV12-3 or TRBV12-4 and TRBJ1-2; D might be TRBD1 (6 bases). The CDR3 covers 11 residues. Trimming shortened V by 11 bases and J by 9 bases, and 16 bases separated the two germline ends.

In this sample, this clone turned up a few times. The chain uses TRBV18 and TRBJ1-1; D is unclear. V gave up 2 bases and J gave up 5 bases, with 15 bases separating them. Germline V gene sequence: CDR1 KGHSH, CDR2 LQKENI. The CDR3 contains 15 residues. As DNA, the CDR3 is TGTGCCAGCTCACCAGGCCAGGCTCGAGGGACTGAAGCTTTCTTT. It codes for CASSPGQARGTEAFF. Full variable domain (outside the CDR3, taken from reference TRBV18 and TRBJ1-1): NAGVMQNPRHLVRRRGQEARLRCSPMKGHSHVYWYRQLPEEGLKFMVYLQKENIIDESGMPKERFSAEFPKEGPSILRIQQVVRGDSAAYFCASSPGQARGTEAFFGQGTRLTVV.

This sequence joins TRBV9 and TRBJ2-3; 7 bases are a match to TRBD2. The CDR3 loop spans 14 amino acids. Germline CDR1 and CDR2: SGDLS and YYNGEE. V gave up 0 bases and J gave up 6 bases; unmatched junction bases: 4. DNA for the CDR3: TGTGCCAGCAGCGTAGACGGGGGGTCTGATACGCAGTATTTT. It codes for CASSVDGGSDTQYF.

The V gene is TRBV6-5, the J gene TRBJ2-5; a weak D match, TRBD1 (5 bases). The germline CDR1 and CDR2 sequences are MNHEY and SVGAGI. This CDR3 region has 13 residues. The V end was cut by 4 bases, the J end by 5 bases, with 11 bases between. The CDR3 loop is CASSFKAGETQYF. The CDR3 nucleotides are TGTGCCAGCAGTTTCAAAGCAGGGGAGACCCAGTACTTC.

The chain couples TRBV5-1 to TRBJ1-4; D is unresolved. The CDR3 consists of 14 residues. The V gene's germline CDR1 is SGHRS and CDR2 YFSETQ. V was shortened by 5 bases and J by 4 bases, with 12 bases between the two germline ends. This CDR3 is CASSRGRSNEKLFF. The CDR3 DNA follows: TGCGCCAGCAGTAGAGGGAGGAGTAATGAAAAACTGTTTTTT.

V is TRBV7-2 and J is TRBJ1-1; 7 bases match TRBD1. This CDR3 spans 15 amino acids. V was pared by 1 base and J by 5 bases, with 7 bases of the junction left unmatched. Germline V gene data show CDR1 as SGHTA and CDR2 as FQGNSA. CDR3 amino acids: CASSLEAGGWTEAFF. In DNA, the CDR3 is TGTGCCAGCAGCTTAGAGGCAGGGGGTTGGACTGAAGCTTTCTTT.

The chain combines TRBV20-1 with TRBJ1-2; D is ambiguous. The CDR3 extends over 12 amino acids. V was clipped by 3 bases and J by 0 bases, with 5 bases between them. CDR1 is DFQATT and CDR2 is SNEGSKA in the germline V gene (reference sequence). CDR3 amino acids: CSASGANYGYTF. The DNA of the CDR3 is TGCAGTGCTAGTGGAGCTAACTATGGCTACACCTTC.

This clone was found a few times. The CDR3 sequence: CASSVGLAGGAYEQYF. In DNA form, the CDR3 reads TGTGCCAGCAGCGTAGGGCTGGCGGGGGGCGCCTACGAGCAGTACTTC. The chain is built from TRBV9 and TRBJ2-7; 8 nucleotides line up with TRBD2. This CDR3 spans 16 amino acids. Trimming took 0 bases from V and 2 from J; bases not matched to a gene: 7. Germline-derived CDR1 and CDR2 are SGDLS and YYNGEE.

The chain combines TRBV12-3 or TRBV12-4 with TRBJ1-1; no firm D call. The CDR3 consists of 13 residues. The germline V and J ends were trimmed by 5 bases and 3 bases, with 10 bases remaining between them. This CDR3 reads CASSSKQHTEAFF. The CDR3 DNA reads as TGTGCCAGCAGTAGCAAGCAACACACTGAAGCTTTCTTT.

This CDR3 is CASGFGQIQETQYF. The DNA for the CDR3 is TGTGCTAGTGGTTTTGGGCAGATCCAAGAGACCCAGTACTTC. The chain combines TRBV12-5 with TRBJ2-5; unclear D gene. V was cut by 3 bases and J by 1 base, with 9 bases left in between. Per the germline V gene, CDR1 is LGHNT and CDR2 is FRNRAP. This CDR3 has 14 residues. Supplemented by reference TRBV12-5 and TRBJ2-5, the full variable domain reads DARVTQTPRHKVTEMGQEVTMRCQPILGHNTVFWYRQTMMQGLELLAYFRNRAPLDDSGMPKDRFSAEMPDATLATLKIQPSEPRDSAVYFCASGFGQIQETQYFGPGTRLLVL.

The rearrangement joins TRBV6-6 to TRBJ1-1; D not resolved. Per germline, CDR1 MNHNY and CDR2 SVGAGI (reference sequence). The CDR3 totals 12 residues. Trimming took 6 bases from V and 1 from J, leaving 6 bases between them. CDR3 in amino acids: CASSRKNTEAFF. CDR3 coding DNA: TGTGCCAGCAGCCGTAAGAACACTGAAGCTTTCTTT.

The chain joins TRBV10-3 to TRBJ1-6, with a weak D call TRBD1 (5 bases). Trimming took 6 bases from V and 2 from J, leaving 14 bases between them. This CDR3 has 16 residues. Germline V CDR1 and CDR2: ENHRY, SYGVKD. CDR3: CAISPREGTYNSPLHF. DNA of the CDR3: TGTGCCATCAGCCCCAGGGAGGGGACCTATAATTCACCCCTCCACTTT.

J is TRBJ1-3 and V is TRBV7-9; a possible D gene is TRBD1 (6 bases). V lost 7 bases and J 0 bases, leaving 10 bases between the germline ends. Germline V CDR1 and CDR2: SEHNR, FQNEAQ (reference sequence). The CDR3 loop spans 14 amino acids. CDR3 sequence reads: CASNRASSGNTIYF. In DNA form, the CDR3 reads TGTGCCAGCAACAGGGCCAGCTCTGGAAACACCATATATTTT.

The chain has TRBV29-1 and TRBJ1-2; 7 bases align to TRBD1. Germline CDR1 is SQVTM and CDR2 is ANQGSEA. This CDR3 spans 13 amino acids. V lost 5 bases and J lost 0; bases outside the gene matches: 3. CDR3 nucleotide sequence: TGCAGCGTTACCGGGACAGCTAACTATGGCTACACCTTC. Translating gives CSVTGTANYGYTF.

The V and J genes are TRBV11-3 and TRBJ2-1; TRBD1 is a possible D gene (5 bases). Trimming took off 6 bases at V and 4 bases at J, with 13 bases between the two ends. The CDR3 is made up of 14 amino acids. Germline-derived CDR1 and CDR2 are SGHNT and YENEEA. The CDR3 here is CASRRRGIYNEQFF. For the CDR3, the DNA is TGTGCCAGCAGGAGAAGGGGCATTTACAATGAGCAGTTCTTC. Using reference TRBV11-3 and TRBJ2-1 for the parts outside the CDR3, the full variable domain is EAGVVQSPRYKIIEKKQPVAFWCNPISGHNTLYWYLQNLGQGPELLIRYENEEAVDDSQLPKDRFSAERLKGVDSTLKIQPAELGDSAVYLCASRRRGIYNEQFFGPGTRLTVL.

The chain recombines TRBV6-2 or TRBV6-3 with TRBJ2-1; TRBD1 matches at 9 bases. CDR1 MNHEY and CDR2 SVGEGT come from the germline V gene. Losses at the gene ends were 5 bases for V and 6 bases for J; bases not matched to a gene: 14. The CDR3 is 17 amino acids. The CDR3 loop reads CASSSRARGTGTNEQFF. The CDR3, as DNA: TGTGCCAGCAGTAGCCGGGCCCGGGGGACAGGGACCAATGAGCAGTTCTTC.